The rows below give T cell receptor beta chains drawn from one sample of a study of CD8+ T cells in alopecia areata. The protocol was immunoSEQ multiplex PCR, while the TCRdb copy is restricted to in-frame clones and leaves out a portion. The table records about 200,000 clones, around 65% of them present only once. Specimen: CD4+ T cells sorted from blood, collected at week 4, from a patient treated with tofacitinib. These receptors all stem from a human donor with alopecia areata. CDR3s include the opening cysteine and the closing phenylalanine or tryptophan. A D gene is named only where the DNA matches it firmly. Rows may omit the clone size; those that give it use once, few, many or a size class.

TRBV7-2,TRBJ2-1,TRBD2,.,TGTGCCAGCAGCTTAGAAGGGGCGGGGGAGTTATACAATGAGCAGTTCTTC,CASSLEGAGELYNEQFF
TRBV29-1,TRBJ1-1,.,.,TGCAGCGTTGAACTGTCTGGGAACACTGAAGCTTTCTTT,CSVELSGNTEAFF
TRBV7-9,TRBJ1-1,TRBD1,few,TGTGCCAGCAGCTGGGGGACAGGGGCCTCAGCTGAAGCTTTCTTT,CASSWGTGASAEAFF
TRBV9,TRBJ2-3,.,few,TGTGCCAGCGGATTGCCCGGTTCCACGCAGTATTTT,CASGLPGSTQYF
TRBV2,TRBJ1-1,.,.,TGTGCCAGCAGTGAAGAGGGGGGATGGGCCACCACTGAAGCTTTCTTT,CASSEEGGWATTEAFF
TRBV30,TRBJ1-1,.,.,TGTGCCTGGAGTCGGGGGGCCCACACTGAAGCTTTCTTT,CAWSRGAHTEAFF
TRBV30,TRBJ1-2,.,.,TGTGCCTGGAGTGGGAACGGGGGTGGCTACACCTTC,CAWSGNGGGYTF
TRBV9,TRBJ1-6,TRBD1,once,TGTGCCAGCAGCGGACAGGGGGCACGGAAGAATTCACCCCTCCACTTT,CASSGQGARKNSPLHF
TRBV27,TRBJ1-5,TRBD1,.,TGTGCCAGCAGCCTGACAGGGGGACAGCCCCAGCATTTT,CASSLTGGQPQHF
TRBV7-2,TRBJ2-1,TRBD1,.,TGTGCCAGCACCTGGGGACAGAGCTCCTACAATGAGCAGTTCTTC,CASTWGQSSYNEQFF
TRBV15,TRBJ1-4,TRBD1,.,TGTGCCACCAGCAGAGATAGGGGGCGTGAAAAACTGTTTTTT,CATSRDRGREKLFF
TRBV25-1,TRBJ1-6,.,.,TGTGCCAGCACCCAGGGTTGGGGGGATTCACCCCTCCACTTT,CASTQGWGDSPLHF
TRBV11-2,TRBJ2-1,.,.,TGTGCCAGCAGCTTAGTAAGTGGTGTATTTGAGCAGTTCTTC,CASSLVSGVFEQFF
TRBV5-1,TRBJ2-7,TRBD2,.,TGCGCCAGCAGCTTGAGCAGCGGGGGGCCCTACGAGCAGTACTTC,CASSLSSGGPYEQYF
TRBV29-1,TRBJ1-4,TRBD1,few,TGCAGCGCCCGGGACAGGGGGCGCGAGGAAAAACTGTTTTTT,CSARDRGREEKLFF
TRBV30,TRBJ2-4,.,.,TGTGCCTGGAGTGTAAGGGGCCAACTCAAAAACATTCAGTACTTC,CAWSVRGQLKNIQYF
TRBV10-3,TRBJ1-2,.,.,TGTGCCATCAGTGAGGGCCCCAACTATGGCTACACCTTC,CAISEGPNYGYTF
TRBV30,TRBJ2-7,.,.,TGTGCCTGGAGTGTACTAGTTGGGGGCTACGAGCAGTACTTC,CAWSVLVGGYEQYF
TRBV4-1,TRBJ2-5,.,.,TGCGCCAGCAGCCAAGTAGCGGTCCCGCACCCGGCTATACAAGAGACCCAGTACTTC,CASSQVAVPHPAIQETQYF
TRBV29-1,TRBJ1-2,TRBD1,few,TGCAGCGGTGAACCCGACAGGGGAGATGGCTACACCTTC,CSGEPDRGDGYTF
TRBV29-1,TRBJ2-5,.,.,TGCAGCGTGGCGGAGGGGGAGACCCAGTACTTC,CSVAEGETQYF
TRBV18,TRBJ1-5,TRBD1,.,TGTGCCAGCTCATTGGACAGGAACCTCAATCAGCCCCAGCATTTT,CASSLDRNLNQPQHF
TRBV7-9,TRBJ2-7,.,once,TGTGCCAGCAGCGGAAGGGACAACTACGAGCAGTACTTC,CASSGRDNYEQYF
TRBV6-5,TRBJ2-2,.,.,TGTGCCAGCAGTGAAACCCATAACACCGGGGAGCTGTTTTTT,CASSETHNTGELFF